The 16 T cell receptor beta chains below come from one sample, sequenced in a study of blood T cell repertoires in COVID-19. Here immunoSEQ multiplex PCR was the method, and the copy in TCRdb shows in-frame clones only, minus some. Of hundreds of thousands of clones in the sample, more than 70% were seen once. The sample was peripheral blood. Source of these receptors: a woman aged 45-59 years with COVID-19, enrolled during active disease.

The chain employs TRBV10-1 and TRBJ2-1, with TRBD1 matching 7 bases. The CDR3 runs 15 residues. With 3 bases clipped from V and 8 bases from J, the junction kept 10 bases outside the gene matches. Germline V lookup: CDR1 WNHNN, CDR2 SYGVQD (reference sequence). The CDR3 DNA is TGCGCCAGCAGTGATAGGGGGCACCGGACGGATGAGCAGTTCTTC. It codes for CASSDRGHRTDEQFF.

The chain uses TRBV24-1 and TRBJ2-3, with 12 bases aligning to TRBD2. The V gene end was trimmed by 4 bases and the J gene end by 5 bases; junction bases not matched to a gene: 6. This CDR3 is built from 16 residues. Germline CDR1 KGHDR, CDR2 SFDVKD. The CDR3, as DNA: TGTGCCACCAGTGACCAGCTAGCGGGGGGGCTAGATACGCAGTATTTT. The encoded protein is CATSDQLAGGLDTQYF.

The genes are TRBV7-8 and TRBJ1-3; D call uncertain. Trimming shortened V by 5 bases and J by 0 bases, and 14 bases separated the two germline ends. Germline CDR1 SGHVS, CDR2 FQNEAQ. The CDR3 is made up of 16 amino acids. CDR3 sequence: CASSRWAPSSGNTIYF. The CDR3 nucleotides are TGTGCCAGCAGCCGTTGGGCCCCCTCCTCTGGAAACACCATATATTTT. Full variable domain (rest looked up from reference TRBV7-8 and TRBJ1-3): GAGVSQSPRYKVAKRGQDVALRCDPISGHVSLFWYQQALGQGPEFLTYFQNEAQLDKSGLPSDRFFAERPEGSVSTLKIQRTQQEDSAVYLCASSRWAPSSGNTIYFGEGSWLTVV.

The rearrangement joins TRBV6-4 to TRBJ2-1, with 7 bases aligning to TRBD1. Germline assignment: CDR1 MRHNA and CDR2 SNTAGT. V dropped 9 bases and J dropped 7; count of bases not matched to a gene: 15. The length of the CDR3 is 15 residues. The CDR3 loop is CARMGPPGQTNEQFF. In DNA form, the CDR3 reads TGTGCCAGGATGGGACCTCCGGGACAGACAAATGAGCAGTTCTTC.

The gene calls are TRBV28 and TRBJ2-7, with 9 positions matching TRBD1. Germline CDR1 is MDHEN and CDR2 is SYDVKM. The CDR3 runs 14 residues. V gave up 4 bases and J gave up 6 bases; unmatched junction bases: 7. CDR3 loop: CASSSSGQGGEQYF. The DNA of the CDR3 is TGTGCCAGCAGTTCCTCGGGACAGGGTGGCGAGCAGTACTTC.

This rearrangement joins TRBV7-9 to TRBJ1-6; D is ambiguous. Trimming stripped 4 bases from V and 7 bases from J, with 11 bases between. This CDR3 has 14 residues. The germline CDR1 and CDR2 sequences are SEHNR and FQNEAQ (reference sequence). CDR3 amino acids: CASSSGPGNSPLHF. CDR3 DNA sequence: TGTGCCAGCAGCTCCGGACCGGGAAATTCACCCCTCCACTTT. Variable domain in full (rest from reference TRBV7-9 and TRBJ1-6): DTGVSQNPRHKITKRGQNVTFRCDPISEHNRLYWYRQTLGQGPEFLTYFQNEAQLEKSRLLSDRFSAERPKGSFSTLEIQRTEQGDSAMYLCASSSGPGNSPLHFGNGTRLTVT.

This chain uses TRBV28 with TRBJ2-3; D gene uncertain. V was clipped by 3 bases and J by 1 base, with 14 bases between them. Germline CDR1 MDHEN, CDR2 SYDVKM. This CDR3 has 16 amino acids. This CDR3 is CASSFNSGPGTDTQYF. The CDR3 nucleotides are TGTGCCAGCAGTTTCAACAGTGGCCCTGGCACAGATACGCAGTATTTT.

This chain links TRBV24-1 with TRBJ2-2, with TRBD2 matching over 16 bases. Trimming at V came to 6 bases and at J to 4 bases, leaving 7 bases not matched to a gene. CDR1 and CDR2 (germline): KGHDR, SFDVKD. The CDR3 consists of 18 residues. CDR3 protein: CATSTGLAGGLSTGELFF. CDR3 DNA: TGTGCCACCAGTACGGGACTAGCGGGGGGGCTCAGCACCGGGGAGCTGTTTTTT.

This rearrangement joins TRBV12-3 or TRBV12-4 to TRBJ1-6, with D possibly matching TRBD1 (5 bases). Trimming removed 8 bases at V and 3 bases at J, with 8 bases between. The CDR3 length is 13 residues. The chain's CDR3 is CASGGGYNSPLHF. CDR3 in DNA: TGTGCCAGCGGGGGGGGCTATAATTCACCCCTCCACTTT.

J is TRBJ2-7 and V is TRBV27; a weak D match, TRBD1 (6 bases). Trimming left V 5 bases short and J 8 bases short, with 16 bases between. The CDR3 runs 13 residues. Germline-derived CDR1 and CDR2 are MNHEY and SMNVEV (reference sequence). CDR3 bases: TGTGCCAGCAGTCCCTCTATTGGACAGAAGCAGTACTTC. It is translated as CASSPSIGQKQYF.

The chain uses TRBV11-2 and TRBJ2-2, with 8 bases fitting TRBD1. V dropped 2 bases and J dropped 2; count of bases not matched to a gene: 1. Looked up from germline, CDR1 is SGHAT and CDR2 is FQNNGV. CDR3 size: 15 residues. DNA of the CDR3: TGTGCCAGCAGCTTATCAGGGGGCAACACCGGGGAGCTGTTTTTT. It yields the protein CASSLSGGNTGELFF.

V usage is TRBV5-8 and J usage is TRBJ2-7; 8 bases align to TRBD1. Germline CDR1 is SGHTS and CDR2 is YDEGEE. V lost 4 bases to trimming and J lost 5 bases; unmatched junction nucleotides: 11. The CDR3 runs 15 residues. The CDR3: CASSLDGTGLNEQYF. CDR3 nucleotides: TGTGCCAGCAGCCTGGATGGGACAGGATTAAACGAGCAGTACTTC.

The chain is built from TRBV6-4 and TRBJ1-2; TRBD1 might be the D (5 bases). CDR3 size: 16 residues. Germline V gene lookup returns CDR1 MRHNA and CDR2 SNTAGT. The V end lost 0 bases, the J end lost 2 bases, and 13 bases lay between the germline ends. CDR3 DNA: TGTGCCAGCAGTGACTCGGCGGGGGAAATAAACTATGGCTACACCTTC. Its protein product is CASSDSAGEINYGYTF.

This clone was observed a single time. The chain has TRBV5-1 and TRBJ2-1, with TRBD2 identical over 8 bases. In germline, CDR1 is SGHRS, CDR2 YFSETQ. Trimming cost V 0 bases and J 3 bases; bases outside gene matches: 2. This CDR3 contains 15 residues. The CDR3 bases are TGCGCCAGCAGCTTGGACGGGGGGGACTACAATGAGCAGTTCTTC. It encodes CASSLDGGDYNEQFF.

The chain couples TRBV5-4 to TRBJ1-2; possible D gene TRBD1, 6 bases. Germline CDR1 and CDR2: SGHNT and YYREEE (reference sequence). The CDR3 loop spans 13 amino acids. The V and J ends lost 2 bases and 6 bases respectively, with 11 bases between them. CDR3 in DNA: TGTGCCAGCAGCTTTGGTAGACAGGATGGCTACACCTTC. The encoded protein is CASSFGRQDGYTF.

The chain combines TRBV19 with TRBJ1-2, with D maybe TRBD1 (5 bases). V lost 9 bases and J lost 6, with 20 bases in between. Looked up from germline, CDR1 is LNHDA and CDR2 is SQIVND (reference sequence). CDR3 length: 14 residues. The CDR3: CASGSGGFDDGYTF. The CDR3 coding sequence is TGTGCCAGCGGGTCGGGGGGATTCGATGATGGCTACACCTTC.